These T cell receptor beta chains were read from a single sample in a study of response to subunit inactivated influenza vaccine. One entry per CDR3 protein results from TCRdb running MiXCR on the RT-PCR reads. Altogether around 570,000 distinct CDR3 sequences are present, 11% being singletons, with the ten largest covering approximately 9.9%. Separately, the same data were catalogued under a study of T cells expressing NK-cell markers.

The sequences come from PBMCs from blood, collected on the day of vaccination. The receptors come from a man in his fifties who received an inactivated influenza vaccine. CDR3s include the opening cysteine and the closing phenylalanine or tryptophan. The D gene is left open where the match is weak. Clone size is not always given. Where it is, it says once, few, many or a class for expanded clones.

V gene	J gene	D gene	clone size	CDR3 DNA	CDR3 protein
TRBV5-1	TRBJ1-6	TRBD1	many	TGCGCCAGCAGCTTACAAACCGGGACAGATAATTCACCCCTCCACTTT	CASSLQTGTDNSPLHF
TRBV12-3/TRBV12-4	TRBJ2-2	.	many	TGTGCCAGCCCCTTGGGGGAGAGGAACACCGGGGAGCTGTTTTTT	CASPLGERNTGELFF
TRBV5-6	TRBJ2-2	.	.	TGTGCCAGCAGCTTGTTCGGGACAACAACCGGGGAGCTGTTTTTT	CASSLFGTTTGELFF
TRBV20-1	TRBJ1-5	.	.	TGCAGTGCTAGTGAGGGGGGCGCGGATCAGCCCCAGCATTTT	CSASEGGADQPQHF
TRBV5-1	TRBJ2-2	.	few	TGCGCCAGCAGCCCAGAGGAGTACTCGTTGGGGGCCGGGGAGCTGTTTTTT	CASSPEEYSLGAGELFF
TRBV24-1	TRBJ2-1	.	few	TGTGCCACCAGTGATTTGGGGGCCCGGCGCTTCGGTGAGCAGTTCTTC	CATSDLGARRFGEQFF
TRBV20-1	TRBJ1-6	.	few	TGCAGTGCTAGAGGATACAAGAACCCTAATTCACCCCTCCACTTT	CSARGYKNPNSPLHF
TRBV7-2	TRBJ2-3	TRBD2	few	TGTGCCAGCAGCTTAGCTTATAACCGTCGAGCGGGAGTTTGGGGTTTAGATACGCAGTATTTT	CASSLAYNRRAGVWGLDTQYF
TRBV6-5	TRBJ2-7	.	many	TGTGCCAGCAGTTCTCCGAGTATTAACTCCTACGAGCAGTACTTC	CASSSPSINSYEQYF
TRBV9	TRBJ2-5	TRBD2	.	TGTGCCAGCAGCCCCCGGACTAGCGGGAGACTGGAGACCCAGTACTTC	CASSPRTSGRLETQYF
TRBV6-1	TRBJ1-2	.	few	TGTGCCAGCAGTGAAGGCGTCAATTACAGTGTCTATGGCTACACCTTC	CASSEGVNYSVYGYTF
TRBV5-6	TRBJ2-1	.	many	TGTGCCAGCAGCTCACAGGGCCATGAGCAGTTCTTC	CASSSQGHEQFF
TRBV20-1	TRBJ2-1	TRBD1	many	TGCAGTGCTAGAGATCCGACAGGGTACTACAATGAGCAGTTCTTC	CSARDPTGYYNEQFF
TRBV18	TRBJ2-3	TRBD2	.	TGTGCCAGCTCACCGGAGCGGGGGCCCGGCACAGATACGCAGTATTTT	CASSPERGPGTDTQYF
TRBV5-1	TRBJ1-2	TRBD1	many	TGCGCCAGCAGCATACGGACAGGGATAAAAGACTATGGCTACACCTTC	CASSIRTGIKDYGYTF
TRBV7-8	TRBJ2-1	.	.	TGTGCCAGCACCATCCCAGGGCAGGACTATGAGCAGTTCTTC	CASTIPGQDYEQFF
TRBV20-1	TRBJ2-7	.	.	TGCAGTGCTAGGGAGGTCCTTTCCTACGAGCAGTACTTC	CSAREVLSYEQYF
TRBV20-1	TRBJ2-5	.	.	TGCAGTGCTAGGGGTGACACCGTGGGGACCCAGTACTTC	CSARGDTVGTQYF
TRBV28	TRBJ2-7	.	few	TGTGCCAGCAAAAGGGTCAACTCCTACGAGCAGTACTTC	CASKRVNSYEQYF
TRBV5-5	TRBJ2-5	.	many	TGTGCCAGCAGCGCCCTAGCTGAGACCCAGTACTTC	CASSALAETQYF
TRBV6-8	TRBJ2-1	.	few	TGTGCCAGCAGTTACTCGACAATATTTGGGGACGAGGGTCGCCCTTTATACAATGAGCAGTTCTTC	CASSYSTIFGDEGRPLYNEQFF
TRBV29-1	TRBJ2-3	TRBD2	few	TGCAGCGTTGAACCAGCTAGCGGGAGGGGCTCAGATACGCAGTATTTT	CSVEPASGRGSDTQYF
TRBV6-2/TRBV6-3	TRBJ2-1	TRBD2	few	TGTGCCAGCTCAATACGGGGGGGGTCTACCTACAATGAGCAGTTCTTC	CASSIRGGSTYNEQFF
TRBV9	TRBJ2-2	TRBD2	few	TGTGCCAGCAGCGTGGGAGGGTTTGAAACCGGGGAGCTGTTTTTT	CASSVGGFETGELFF
TRBV7-8	TRBJ2-1	TRBD2	few	TGTGCCAGCAGCTTAGTGAGGGAGGGATGGCAGTTCTTC	CASSLVREGWQFF
TRBV5-5	TRBJ2-1	.	.	TGTGCCAGCAGCTTCTCATCCCGGAGCTCCTACAATGAGCAGTTCTTC	CASSFSSRSSYNEQFF
TRBV7-9	TRBJ2-1	TRBD2	.	TGTGCCAGCAGCTTGCCTCTGGTAGCGGGATGGGTTGAGCAGTTCTTC	CASSLPLVAGWVEQFF
TRBV30	TRBJ2-2	.	few	TGTGCCTGGAGCAAGGATCCTTTTACCGGGGAGCTGTTTTTT	CAWSKDPFTGELFF
TRBV29-1	TRBJ2-7	.	.	TGCAGCGTTGAGTTAAGTAGCTCCTACGAGCAGTACTTC	CSVELSSSYEQYF
TRBV10-3	TRBJ2-2	TRBD1	.	TGTGCCACCCAACAGGGGACCGGGGAGCTGTTTTTT	CATQQGTGELFF
TRBV6-2/TRBV6-3	TRBJ2-2	TRBD2	.	TGTGCCAGCAGCGAGGCGGGAGGGCCTGTGGCCGGGGAGCTGTTTTTT	CASSEAGGPVAGELFF
TRBV27	TRBJ1-6	.	few	TGTGCCAGCAGTTTACTCCTGGGCCGTAATTCACCCCTCCACTTT	CASSLLLGRNSPLHF
TRBV24-1	TRBJ2-3	TRBD2	few	TGTGCCACCAGTGACCCGGGACTAGTAGAAACAGATACGCAGTATTTT	CATSDPGLVETDTQYF
TRBV4-2	TRBJ2-2	.	once	TGTGCCAGCAGCCAAGATCTGGTCGCCCGGGAGCTGTTTTTT	CASSQDLVARELFF
TRBV20-1	TRBJ2-1	TRBD2	.	TGCAGTGCTAGAGGGTCTAGCGGGTCTGGGTATGAGCAGTTCTTC	CSARGSSGSGYEQFF
TRBV20-1	TRBJ2-7	TRBD2	.	TGCAGTGCTAGAGACGTAGCGGGAGAGTACGAGCAGTACTTC	CSARDVAGEYEQYF
TRBV12-3/TRBV12-4	TRBJ1-2	.	few	TGTGCCAGCACCCATCAAGGGGATAGAGGCTACACCTTC	CASTHQGDRGYTF
TRBV25-1	TRBJ2-5	.	few	TGTGCCAGCGGCCGGCAGGGATCGCGAGAGACCCAGTACTTC	CASGRQGSRETQYF
TRBV20-1	TRBJ2-5	.	many	TGCAGTGCTACCGACTCGGGGGGGCCAGGGGGAGAGACCCAGTACTTC	CSATDSGGPGGETQYF
TRBV28	TRBJ2-3	.	once	TGTGCCAGCTCCACAGATACGCAGTATTTT	CASSTDTQYF
TRBV7-6	TRBJ2-3	.	few	TGTGCCAGCAGCTTTGGCAGCGCATACACAGATACGCAGTATTTT	CASSFGSAYTDTQYF
TRBV2	TRBJ2-1	.	.	TGTGCCAGCAGTGAAGGCTCAGGATACAATGAGCAGTTCTTC	CASSEGSGYNEQFF
TRBV6-6	TRBJ2-4	.	few	TGTGCCAGCTTGGACAGTGACAAAAACATTCAGTACTTC	CASLDSDKNIQYF
TRBV12-3/TRBV12-4	TRBJ2-1	.	few	TGTGCCAGCAGTTTTGGCAGCGTCCTACGCAATGAGCAGTTCTTC	CASSFGSVLRNEQFF
TRBV24-1	TRBJ2-1	TRBD1	.	TGTGCCACCAGTGGCCCCGGGACAGGGACGTGGAATGAGCAGTTCTTC	CATSGPGTGTWNEQFF
TRBV3-1	TRBJ2-1	TRBD1	few	TGTGCCAGCAGCCAAGTCTGGACAGGCCCCTCCAATGAGCAGTTCTTC	CASSQVWTGPSNEQFF
TRBV24-1	TRBJ2-3	TRBD2	.	TGTGCCACCAGTGATTTGAGCGGGGGGCCCAACGCAGATACGCAGTATTTT	CATSDLSGGPNADTQYF
TRBV20-1	TRBJ2-7	.	.	TGCAGTGCTAGAGATAACCGGCAGAGGGTCTACGAGCAGTACTTC	CSARDNRQRVYEQYF
TRBV20-1	TRBJ2-7	TRBD2	few	TGCAGTGCTAGAGATCCGGGACTAGCTCGATACGAGCAGTACTTC	CSARDPGLARYEQYF
TRBV12-3/TRBV12-4	TRBJ2-3	.	few	TGTGCCAGCAGTCCGTCCGGATCCCCTAGCGCAGATACGCAGTATTTT	CASSPSGSPSADTQYF
TRBV4-2	TRBJ1-3	.	.	TGTGCCAGCAGCCAAGGATTTAATTTAGTTAGTACTGGAAACACCATATATTTT	CASSQGFNLVSTGNTIYF
TRBV5-1	TRBJ2-5	.	.	TGCGCCAGCAGCACAGTGTCCTTAAGGACGGGGGAGACCCAGTACTTC	CASSTVSLRTGETQYF
TRBV4-1	TRBJ2-7	.	few	TGCGCCAGCAGCCAAGGATACAGCCTTTCCTACGAGCAGTACTTC	CASSQGYSLSYEQYF